The present TCR beta chain was sequenced within a study of T-cell memory formation after mild COVID-19. Via MiXCR, TCRdb re-called the 5' RACE reads, giving one row per CDR3 protein. The sample yields roughly 560,000 distinct CDR3 sequences, roughly 22% seen once. CDR3 length: 14 residues. Germline V lookup: CDR1 SGHRS, CDR2 YFSETQ. Trimming pared 0 bases from V and 3 bases from J, leaving 9 bases between. This clonotype was picked up a small number of times. What it binds is not known. General observations from the study: Of the contracting clones, CD4+ ones lay mainly in CM and EM, and CD8+ ones in EMRA.

The chain carries TRBV5-1 and TRBJ1-2; D might be TRBD1 (5 bases). The TCR sequence derives from an adult woman who had mild COVID-19 (a few samples of this study predate the infection). Cell type and time point are not known. The sample comprised PBMCs or a T cell subset sorted from them (not recorded which). The CDR3 reads CASSLEGRDYGYTF. The CDR3 DNA is TGCGCCAGCAGCTTGGAGGGCAGGGACTATGGCTACACCTTC.